These 18 T cell receptor beta chains share one sample of origin, sequenced in a study of shared clonotypes between healthy human individuals. Assay used: immunoSEQ multiplex PCR; TCRdb lists only in-frame clones, some missing. The sample shows 500,000 or so clones, approximately 94% of them seen only once. Sequenced input: naive CD4+ T cells sorted from blood. Specified subset: CD45RA+ positively selected. These receptors all stem from a woman in her 30s in good health.

Regarding this clone: This same CDR3 is encoded by further DNA sequences in the sample. CDR3 region: CASSLESGVSYEQYF. CDR3 DNA sequence: TGCGCCAGCAGCTTGGAGTCAGGTGTCTCCTACGAGCAGTACTTC. The genes are TRBV5-1 and TRBJ2-7, with D hard to call. The CDR3 has 15 amino acids. Trimming left V 0 bases short and J 0 bases short, with 10 bases between. In germline, CDR1 is SGHRS, CDR2 YFSETQ.

The rearrangement uses TRBV11-2 and TRBJ2-2, with 7 bases fitting TRBD2. V shed 0 bases and J 1 base; nucleotides not matched to a gene: 2. Germline V gene sequence: CDR1 SGHAT, CDR2 FQNNGV. There are 16 residues in the CDR3. CDR3 DNA sequence: TGTGCCAGCAGCTTAGAGGCTAGCGGGAACACCGGGGAGCTGTTTTTT. Translated: CASSLEASGNTGELFF.

The V call is TRBV5-8, the J call TRBJ2-3; D not certain. V gave up 1 base and J gave up 5 bases, with 8 bases separating them. The germline gives CDR1 SGHTS, CDR2 YDEGEE. The CDR3 totals 13 residues. This CDR3 is CASSLRSVDTQYF. The CDR3 coding sequence is TGTGCCAGCAGCTTGAGAAGCGTAGATACGCAGTATTTT. Drawing the rest from reference TRBV5-8 and TRBJ2-3, the complete variable domain is EAGVTQSPTHLIKTRGQQATLRCSPISGHTSVYWYQQALGLGLQFLLWYDEGEERNRGNFPPRFSGRQFPNYSSELNVNALELEDSALYLCASSLRSVDTQYFGPGTRLTVL.

The J gene is TRBJ2-1, the V gene TRBV7-2; 8 nucleotides line up with TRBD2. The CDR3 length is 13 residues. CDR1 and CDR2 (germline): SGHTA, FQGNSA. Unmatched junction bases numbered 7, after V lost 3 bases and J lost 12 bases. The CDR3 sequence is CASSFRREEGQFF. CDR3 nucleotide sequence: TGTGCCAGCAGCTTTCGGCGGGAGGAGGGGCAGTTCTTC.

The V and J genes are TRBV9 and TRBJ2-3, with D unresolved. Looked up from germline, CDR1 is SGDLS and CDR2 is YYNGEE. V dropped 3 bases and J dropped 0 bases, with 14 bases sitting between them. The CDR3 contains 16 residues. The CDR3 bases are TGTGCCAGCAGCGCTCAGCGAGTCGCTAGCACAGATACGCAGTATTTT. Translation: CASSAQRVASTDTQYF.

V and J are TRBV5-4 and TRBJ2-7, with 10 bases aligning to TRBD2. Germline V gene lookup returns CDR1 SGHNT and CDR2 YYREEE (reference sequence). The CDR3 totals 15 residues. After removal of 4 bases from V and 2 bases from J, the junction contained 6 bases not matched to a gene. The CDR3 loop reads CASSQTSGPTYEQYF. The CDR3 coding sequence is TGTGCCAGCAGCCAGACTAGCGGGCCAACCTACGAGCAGTACTTC.

V and J are TRBV6-5 and TRBJ2-1; no reliable D call. This CDR3 spans 15 amino acids. Germline V gene sequence: CDR1 MNHEY, CDR2 SVGAGI. The V end lost 6 bases, the J end lost 0 bases, and 12 bases lay between the germline ends. CDR3 DNA: TGTGCCAGCAGCACCGACCGGAGCTCCTACAATGAGCAGTTCTTC. Its translation: CASSTDRSSYNEQFF.

In regard to this clone: The sample contains more than one DNA sequence encoding this CDR3. The chain links TRBV10-3 to TRBJ2-1, with TRBD2 matching over 7 bases. V was pared by 4 bases and J by 9 bases, with 0 bases of the junction left unmatched. CDR1 ENHRY and CDR2 SYGVKD come from the germline V gene. The CDR3 loop spans 11 amino acids. The CDR3 DNA follows: TGTGCCATCAGTGGCGGGGGTGAGCAGTTCTTC. This sequence encodes CAISGGGEQFF.

V usage is TRBV4-2 and J usage is TRBJ1-3; no reliable D call. This CDR3 has 16 amino acids. CDR1 LGHNA and CDR2 YNFKEQ come from the germline V gene. Trimming pared 3 bases from V and 0 bases from J, leaving 12 bases between. The CDR3 loop reads CASSHGMEISGNTIYF. The CDR3 nucleotides are TGTGCCAGCAGCCACGGAATGGAGATCTCTGGAAACACCATATATTTT.

V is TRBV14 and J is TRBJ2-3; D gene unclear. Germline CDR1 and CDR2: SGHDN and FVKESK. This CDR3 is built from 13 residues. Trimming shortened V by 4 bases and J by 3 bases, and 8 bases separated the two germline ends. CDR3: CASSLRITDTQYF. DNA of the CDR3: TGTGCCAGCAGCCTACGGATAACAGATACGCAGTATTTT.

V and J are TRBV5-8 and TRBJ1-1; D uncertain. CDR3 length: 14 residues. V gave up 1 base and J gave up 3 bases, with 10 bases separating them. Germline values: CDR1 SGHTS, CDR2 YDEGEE. CDR3 residues: CASSLSWRDTEAFF. CDR3 DNA sequence: TGTGCCAGCAGCTTGTCGTGGAGAGACACTGAAGCTTTCTTT.

This clone was recorded only once. The V gene is TRBV13, the J gene TRBJ2-1; the D call may be TRBD1 or TRBD2 (5 bases each). Germline V CDR1 and CDR2: PRHDT, FYEKMQ (reference sequence). V was cut by 4 bases and J by 7 bases, with 20 bases left in between. The CDR3 runs to 16 residues. The CDR3 loop reads CASSSEGGQGVNEQFF. The DNA for the CDR3 is TGTGCCAGCAGCTCAGAGGGCGGGCAGGGAGTTAATGAGCAGTTCTTC.

The chain couples TRBV2 to TRBJ1-4; the match to TRBD1 covers 9 bases. V shed 5 bases and J 8 bases; nucleotides not matched to a gene: 6. CDR3 length: 14 residues. CDR1 SNHLY and CDR2 FYNNEI come from the germline V gene. CDR3 amino acids: CASSPGTGLEKLFF. CDR3 nucleotide sequence: TGTGCCAGCAGTCCCGGGACAGGGTTAGAAAAACTGTTTTTT. Full variable domain (missing parts from reference TRBV2 and TRBJ1-4): EPEVTQTPSHQVTQMGQEVILRCVPISNHLYFYWYRQILGQKVEFLVSFYNNEISEKSEIFDDQFSVERPDGSNFTLKIRSTKLEDSAMYFCASSPGTGLEKLFFGSGTQLSVL.

The chain joins TRBV28 to TRBJ2-7; perhaps TRBD1 as D (7 bases). From germline, CDR1 is MDHEN and CDR2 SYDVKM. V was cut by 9 bases and J by 2 bases, with 11 bases left in between. The CDR3 totals 12 residues. CDR3 in DNA: TGTGCCAGTCGGAGGGGGCCCTACGAGCAGTACTTC. This codes for CASRRGPYEQYF.

J is TRBJ1-5 and V is TRBV6-6; D uncertain. The germline V and J ends were trimmed by 0 bases and 2 bases, with 8 bases remaining between them. This CDR3 has 15 amino acids. Germline V gene data show CDR1 as MNHNY and CDR2 as SVGAGI (reference sequence). For the CDR3, the DNA is TGTGCCAGCAGTTACTCGGGGATAGGCAATCAGCCCCAGCATTTT. This codes for CASSYSGIGNQPQHF.

The chain carries TRBV6-1 and TRBJ1-3; D uncertain. Germline loops: CDR1 MNHNS, CDR2 SASEGT. The CDR3 loop spans 14 amino acids. Trimming pared 2 bases from V and 5 bases from J, leaving 10 bases between. The CDR3 region is CASSEKLQRNTIYF. The CDR3 DNA follows: TGTGCCAGCAGTGAAAAATTACAGAGAAACACCATATATTTT.

The V gene is TRBV2, the J gene TRBJ1-2, with D perhaps TRBD1 (6 bases). This CDR3 is built from 15 residues. The ends were cut back, 6 bases at V and 2 bases at J, with 16 bases in the middle. Germline V gene data show CDR1 as SNHLY and CDR2 as FYNNEI. DNA of the CDR3: TGTGCCAGCAGGCGACAGGCCCTCCTAAACTATGGCTACACCTTC. Translating it yields CASRRQALLNYGYTF.

The rearrangement joins TRBV7-9 to TRBJ1-4; 8 bases are shared with TRBD1. CDR1 is SEHNR and CDR2 is FQNEAQ in the germline V gene (reference sequence). V shed 5 bases, J shed 4 bases, and the junction held 6 bases outside the gene matches. The CDR3 is 15 residues long. The CDR3 sequence: CASSLGTGDNEKLFF. The CDR3 bases are TGTGCCAGCAGCCTCGGGACAGGAGATAATGAAAAACTGTTTTTT.